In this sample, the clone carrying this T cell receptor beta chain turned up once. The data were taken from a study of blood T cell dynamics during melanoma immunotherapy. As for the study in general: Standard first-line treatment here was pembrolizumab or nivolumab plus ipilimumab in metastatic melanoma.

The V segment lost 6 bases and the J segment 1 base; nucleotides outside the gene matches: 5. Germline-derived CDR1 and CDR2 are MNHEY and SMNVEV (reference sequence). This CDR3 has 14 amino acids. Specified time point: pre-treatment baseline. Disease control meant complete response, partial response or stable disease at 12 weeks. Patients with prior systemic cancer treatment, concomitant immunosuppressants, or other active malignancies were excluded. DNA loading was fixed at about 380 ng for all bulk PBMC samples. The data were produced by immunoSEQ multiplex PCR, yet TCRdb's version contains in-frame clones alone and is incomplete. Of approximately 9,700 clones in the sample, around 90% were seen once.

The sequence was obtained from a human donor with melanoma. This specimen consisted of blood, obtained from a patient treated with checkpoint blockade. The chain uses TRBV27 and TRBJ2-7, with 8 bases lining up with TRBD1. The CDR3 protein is CASRTTGGSYEQYF. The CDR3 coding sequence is TGTGCCAGCAGAACTACAGGGGGGTCCTACGAGCAGTACTTC.